The sample holds many counts of the clone carrying this T cell receptor (beta chain). Its matching antigen is unknown. The study reverse transcribed the entire isolated RNA, so it sequenced expressed TCRB transcripts. Assay used: immunoSEQ multiplex PCR; TCRdb lists only in-frame clones, some missing. The data hold 95,000 to 150,000 clones, with about 15% observed a single time. This record comes from a study of beta chain features in type 1 diabetes. Points from the study as a whole: A closer apparent resemblance between naive, central memory and Treg TCRB repertoires was seen in patients than in healthy donors. There were fewer insertions and more deletions at the VDJ junctions of type 1 diabetes patients. Significant though moderate, a shortening of TCRB CDR3s appeared in all four CD4+ subsets of Type 1 diabetes patients. Cells carrying high TCR expression could end up over-represented when cDNA is sequenced.

Trimming shortened V by 4 bases and J by 8 bases, and 14 bases separated the two germline ends. The germline CDR1 and CDR2 sequences are SQVTM and ANQGSEA. The CDR3 runs to 12 residues. Specimen: central memory CD4+ T cells from blood. The receptor comes from a man aged 25-45 years with type 1 diabetes. The chain combines TRBV29-1 with TRBJ1-2; a possible D gene is TRBD1 (6 bases). The CDR3, as DNA: TGCAGCGTTGGGACAGCCTCGGGAGGCTACACCTTC. It yields the protein CSVGTASGGYTF.